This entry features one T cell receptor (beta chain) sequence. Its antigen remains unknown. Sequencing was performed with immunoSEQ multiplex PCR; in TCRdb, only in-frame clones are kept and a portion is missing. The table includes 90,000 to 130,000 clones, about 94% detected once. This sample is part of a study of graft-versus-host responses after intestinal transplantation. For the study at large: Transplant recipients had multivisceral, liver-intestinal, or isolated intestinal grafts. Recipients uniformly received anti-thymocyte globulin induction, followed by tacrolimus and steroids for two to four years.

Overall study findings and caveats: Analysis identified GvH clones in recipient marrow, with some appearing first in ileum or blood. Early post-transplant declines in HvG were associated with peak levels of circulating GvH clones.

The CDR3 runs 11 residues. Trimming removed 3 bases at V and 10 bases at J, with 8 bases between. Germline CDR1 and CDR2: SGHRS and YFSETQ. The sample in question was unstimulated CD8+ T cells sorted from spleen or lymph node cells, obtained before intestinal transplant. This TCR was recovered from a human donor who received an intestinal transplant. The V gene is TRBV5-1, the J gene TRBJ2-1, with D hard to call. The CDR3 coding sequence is TGCGCCAGCAGCTCCCCGGACGAGCAGTTCTTC. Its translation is CASSSPDEQFF.